A selection of T cell receptor beta chains follows, all from one sample in a study of T cells after yellow fever vaccination. TCRdb re-derived calls from the 5' RACE reads in MiXCR, one entry per CDR3 protein. The sample records about 320,000 distinct CDR3 sequences, approximately 4% being singletons. The sequenced sample was PBMCs, obtained 15 days after the yellow fever booster vaccination. These receptors originate from a man younger than 30 who received the YFV17D yellow fever vaccine. Each CDR3 is given with its conserved first and last residue. A D gene is named only where the DNA matches it firmly. Expanded clones are given a class, and other clones once, few, many or no size at all.

TRBV7-9	NA	TRBJ1-4	many	TGTGCCAGCAGCTTAGACGGCACTAATGAAAAACTGTTTTTT	CASSLDGTNEKLFF
TRBV5-1	NA	TRBJ1-4	many	TGCGCCAGCGGTTCTCGGGGGACAACTAATGAAAAACTGTTTTTT	CASGSRGTTNEKLFF
TRBV7-2	NA	TRBJ1-5	NA	TGTGCCAGCAGCTTATACTCGGGTGGTAAACAGCCCCAGCATTTT	CASSLYSGGKQPQHF
TRBV24-1	NA	TRBJ2-2	few	TGTGCCACCAGTGGTGATCCCTCGAACACCGGGGAGCTGTTTTTT	CATSGDPSNTGELFF
TRBV6-6	TRBD2	TRBJ2-1	few	TGTGCCAGCGCGGCGGGGGGTTGGAATGAGCAGTTCTTC	CASAAGGWNEQFF
TRBV7-2	NA	TRBJ1-5	NA	TGTGCCAGCAGCTTAGTTTGGGCAGGGGATCAGCCCCAGCATTTT	CASSLVWAGDQPQHF
TRBV20-1	TRBD1	TRBJ1-2	few	TGCAGTGCTAAAGACAGGGATCCGGACTATGGCTACACCTTC	CSAKDRDPDYGYTF
TRBV6-1	TRBD1	TRBJ1-2	many	TGTGCCAGCAGCTTGACAGGGGATCTGTATGGCTACACCTTC	CASSLTGDLYGYTF
TRBV5-1	TRBD1	TRBJ2-1	NA	TGCGCCAGCAGACCCGGGACAGGGGGAACAGGGCAGTTCTTC	CASRPGTGGTGQFF
TRBV6-6	NA	TRBJ2-5	many	TGTGCCAGTAGGACAGCGAGACTACAAGAGACCCAGTACTTC	CASRTARLQETQYF
TRBV27	NA	TRBJ2-7	few	TGTGCCAGCCGTTTGATGACTAATTCCTACGAGCAGTACTTC	CASRLMTNSYEQYF
TRBV7-6	NA	TRBJ1-1	NA	TGTGCCAGCAGCTTGTCGTCACCGGGGACTAACACTGAAGCTTTCTTT	CASSLSSPGTNTEAFF
TRBV7-2	TRBD1	TRBJ1-4	many	TGTGCCAGCAGCTTATCGGACAGGGGTGAAAAACTGTTTTTT	CASSLSDRGEKLFF
TRBV7-6	TRBD2	TRBJ2-3	few	TGTGCCAGCAGCCCAGAATGGGCGGGGGACCTCACAGATACGCAGTATTTT	CASSPEWAGDLTDTQYF
TRBV7-9	TRBD1	TRBJ1-1	many	TGTGCCAGCAGCAGGGGACAGGGTCTCGGAACTGAAGCTTTCTTT	CASSRGQGLGTEAFF
TRBV5-1	TRBD1	TRBJ1-1	many	TGTGCCAGCAGCCCTGACAGGGGGACTGAAGCTTTCTTT	CASSPDRGTEAFF
TRBV29-1	NA	TRBJ1-1	NA	TGCAGCGTGGACCCCAGCCGCCTGAACACTGAAGCTTTTTTT	CSVDPSRLNTEAFF
TRBV7-2	NA	TRBJ1-1	few	TGTGCCAGCAGCCCTAGTCTAGCGAGACTTGAAGCTTTCTTT	CASSPSLARLEAFF
TRBV20-1	NA	TRBJ1-1	few	TGCAGTGCTAGCCACCTTGGGGCGGGCCTGAACACTGAAGCTTTCTTT	CSASHLGAGLNTEAFF
TRBV4-3	NA	TRBJ1-1	many	TGCGCCAGCAGCCAAGAAGCGGACGGGCTCGCTTTCTTT	CASSQEADGLAFF
TRBV4-1	NA	TRBJ1-2	few	TGCGCCAGCAGCCAAGATCATTTAGGGGCCTATGGCTACACCTTC	CASSQDHLGAYGYTF
TRBV5-5	NA	TRBJ1-1	many	TGTGCCAGCAGCACACGGGGAGCCCCCACTGAAGCTTTCTTT	CASSTRGAPTEAFF
TRBV7-9	NA	TRBJ2-5	NA	TGTGCCAGCAGCGCCTCTAGCGCTATTCGGGGTACCCAGTACTTC	CASSASSAIRGTQYF
TRBV7-2	NA	TRBJ2-1	few	TGTGCCAGCAGCTTAGCGTTAGGGAGGAATGAGCAGTTCTTC	CASSLALGRNEQFF
TRBV12-3/TRBV12-4	NA	TRBJ1-1	many	TGTGCCAGCAGTTTCGCCCAGGGGATGAACACTGAAGCTTTCTTT	CASSFAQGMNTEAFF
TRBV5-1	TRBD2	TRBJ2-1	NA	TGCGCCAGCAGCTTGGGCGGGGGGGCCTTAAATGAGCAGTTCTTC	CASSLGGGALNEQFF
TRBV12-3/TRBV12-4	NA	TRBJ2-1	few	TGTGCCAGCAGTCCGCTCCGGGGTGAATACAATGAGCAGTTCTTC	CASSPLRGEYNEQFF
TRBV29-1	TRBD1	TRBJ2-3	NA	TGCAGCGCCGGACAGGTTGGAAGGGGTATGCAGTATTTT	CSAGQVGRGMQYF